The 25 T cell receptor beta chains below come from one sample, sequenced in a study of T cells after posttransplantation cyclophosphamide. Generated by immunoSEQ multiplex PCR, the TCRdb table keeps only in-frame clones and is missing some. This sample has tens of thousands of clones, with nearly 99% found just once. The specimen was naive CD8+ T cells sorted from PBMCs. The source of these receptors is a man aged 35 to 55 in good health, CMV-negative, and a related stem cell transplant donor.

V and J are TRBV28 and TRBJ2-2; 10 bases map to TRBD2. This CDR3 is 17 amino acids long. The trim removed 6 bases at V and 0 bases at J, leaving 7 bases unmatched. Germline V gene sequence: CDR1 MDHEN, CDR2 SYDVKM. The CDR3 sequence: CASSTGTSETNTGELFF. CDR3 bases: TGTGCCAGCAGCACCGGGACTAGCGAAACGAACACCGGGGAGCTGTTTTTT.

CDR3 sequence (DNA): TGTGCCAGCAGCGGGACAAACTATGGCTACACCTTC. This sequence encodes CASSGTNYGYTF. The rearrangement joins TRBV28 to TRBJ1-2; the D gene is possibly TRBD1 (6 bases). CDR3 length equals 12 residues. The germline V gene has CDR1 MDHEN and CDR2 SYDVKM. The germline V and J ends were trimmed by 6 bases and 2 bases, with 7 bases remaining between them.

CDR3 sequence (DNA): TGTGCCAGCTCACCCTACCCCACAGAGAACACTGAAGCTTTCTTT. It translates to CASSPYPTENTEAFF. The gene calls are TRBV18 and TRBJ1-1; D is uncertain. The CDR3 length is 15 residues. Germline CDR1 and CDR2: KGHSH and LQKENI. The V gene lost 3 bases and the J gene lost 1 base, with 12 bases spanning the gap.

The V call is TRBV11-2, the J call TRBJ2-1, with D maybe TRBD1 (5 bases). V lost 5 bases, J lost 0 bases, and 14 bases lay in between. The CDR3 is 16 amino acids. Germline V CDR1 and CDR2: SGHAT, FQNNGV. The CDR3 spells CASSPWGADSYNEQFF. The DNA of the CDR3 is TGTGCCAGCAGCCCCTGGGGCGCTGACTCCTACAATGAGCAGTTCTTC. Using reference TRBV11-2 and TRBJ2-1 for the parts outside the CDR3, the full variable domain is EAGVAQSPRYKIIEKRQSVAFWCNPISGHATLYWYQQILGQGPKLLIQFQNNGVVDDSQLPKDRFSAERLKGVDSTLKIQPAKLEDSAVYLCASSPWGADSYNEQFFGPGTRLTVL.

CDR3 coding DNA: TGTGCCAGCAGCGCTAGCGGAGGCGGCTACGAGCAGTACTTC. This translates into CASSASGGGYEQYF. V is TRBV27 and J is TRBJ2-7; 7 nucleotides match TRBD2. The CDR3 is 14 amino acids. V shed 6 bases and J 3 bases; nucleotides not matched to a gene: 8. Germline V gene data show CDR1 as MNHEY and CDR2 as SMNVEV (reference sequence).

The chain couples TRBV19 to TRBJ2-1; 7 bases are shared with TRBD1. The CDR3 length is 15 residues. CDR1 is LNHDA, CDR2 SQIVND, per germline (reference sequence). Germline trimming cut 6 bases from V and 8 bases from J; bases unmatched to any gene: 13. For the CDR3, the DNA is TGTGCCAGTAGCCTACTCGGTTGGACAGGCTATGAGCAGTTCTTC. This codes for CASSLLGWTGYEQFF.

This chain links TRBV4-3 with TRBJ2-1; D is unclear. Per germline, CDR1 LGHNA and CDR2 YSLEER. The CDR3 sequence is 12 residues long. V was shortened by 4 bases and J by 4 bases, with 5 bases between the two germline ends. Here the CDR3 DNA reads TGCGCCAGCAGCCGGAGTTACAATGAGCAGTTCTTC. Protein sequence: CASSRSYNEQFF.

The chain has TRBV28 and TRBJ2-1; D is ambiguous. The CDR3 consists of 13 residues. Germline V gene data show CDR1 as MDHEN and CDR2 as SYDVKM. Trimming stripped 3 bases from V and 3 bases from J, with 6 bases between. The CDR3 sequence: CASSLSVYNEQFF. In nucleotides, the CDR3 is TGTGCCAGCAGTTTGTCGGTCTACAATGAGCAGTTCTTC.

The chain uses TRBV6-5 and TRBJ2-7; possibly TRBD1 for D (5 bases). This CDR3 region has 15 residues. Trimming took 0 bases from V and 3 from J, leaving 12 bases between them. Germline CDR1 is MNHEY and CDR2 is SVGAGI. DNA for the CDR3: TGTGCCAGCAGTTACTCAGGGTCCAGGGACTACGAGCAGTACTTC. Amino acid sequence: CASSYSGSRDYEQYF.

This chain uses TRBV5-4 with TRBJ2-3; 8 nucleotides align to TRBD2. There are 14 residues in the CDR3. CDR1 and CDR2 from the germline V gene are SGHNT and YYREEE (reference sequence). V lost 0 bases and J lost 7; bases outside the gene matches: 4. The CDR3 DNA follows: TGTGCCAGCAGCTTGGGCCGGGAGGGGAATACGCAGTATTTT. Translated, it gives CASSLGREGNTQYF.

This clone appeared a single time. This chain connects TRBV19 to TRBJ1-1; no clear D. Trimming stripped 3 bases from V and 3 bases from J, with 8 bases between. Germline values: CDR1 LNHDA, CDR2 SQIVND (reference sequence). This CDR3 is 13 amino acids long. The CDR3 here is CASSIPGYTEAFF. Written as DNA, the CDR3 is TGTGCCAGTAGTATCCCGGGTTACACTGAAGCTTTCTTT.

This clone was seen only once. The chain links TRBV12-5 to TRBJ2-3, with 11 bases aligning to TRBD2. J was trimmed by 8 bases and V by 3 bases; bases with no gene match: 13. The CDR3 has 17 amino acids. CDR1 is LGHNT, CDR2 FRNRAP, per germline. In DNA form, the CDR3 reads TGTGCTAGTGGTTTCGAACTAGCGGGAGTAGATGGGGGTACGCAGTATTTT. It translates to CASGFELAGVDGGTQYF.

The chain couples TRBV6-1 to TRBJ2-7; TRBD2 might be the D (6 bases). The germline V and J ends were trimmed by 5 bases and 2 bases, with 16 bases remaining between them. Germline CDR1 MNHNS, CDR2 SASEGT. The CDR3 runs to 15 residues. The CDR3 is CASSPRRDGAYEQYF. CDR3 DNA: TGTGCCAGCAGTCCCCGGAGGGACGGAGCCTACGAGCAGTACTTC.

The CDR3 region is CAWTPGNALNIQYF. The CDR3 bases are TGTGCCTGGACCCCCGGGAACGCCTTAAACATTCAGTACTTC. The rearrangement links TRBV30 to TRBJ2-4; D perhaps matches TRBD2 (5 bases). This CDR3 region has 14 residues. V was shortened by 4 bases and J by 6 bases, with 16 bases between the two germline ends. Germline loops: CDR1 GTSNPN, CDR2 SVGIG (reference sequence).

The genes are TRBV30 and TRBJ2-1, with 7 bases matching TRBD2. The CDR3 runs 21 residues. V lost 3 bases and J lost 0; bases outside the gene matches: 23. Per germline, CDR1 GTSNPN and CDR2 SVGIG (reference sequence). The CDR3 spells CAWSSTSRDATTLSSYNEQFF. CDR3 DNA: TGTGCCTGGAGCTCGACTAGCAGGGATGCTACTACCCTTAGCTCCTACAATGAGCAGTTCTTC.

The chain combines TRBV14 with TRBJ2-7; 10 nucleotides match TRBD2. V lost 4 bases, J lost 4 bases, and 13 bases stayed unmatched. Per the germline V gene, CDR1 is SGHDN and CDR2 is FVKESK. The CDR3 has 17 amino acids. CDR3 sequence reads: CASSLRFGAGGPYEQYF. As DNA, the CDR3 is TGTGCCAGCAGCCTACGCTTTGGAGCGGGAGGGCCTTACGAGCAGTACTTC.

The chain links TRBV4-1 to TRBJ1-4, with no clear D. CDR1 is MGHRA, CDR2 YSYEKL, per germline. Trimming stripped 1 base from V and 0 bases from J, with 12 bases between. The CDR3 sequence is 17 residues long. CDR3 sequence: CASSQVAVLATNEKLFF. CDR3 DNA: TGCGCCAGCAGCCAAGTGGCAGTGTTGGCAACTAATGAAAAACTGTTTTTT.

The chain has TRBV27 and TRBJ2-1; D gene ambiguous. V was cut by 0 bases and J by 0 bases, with 6 bases left in between. Germline CDR1 reads MNHEY; CDR2 reads SMNVEV (reference sequence). The CDR3 spans 15 residues. For the CDR3, the DNA is TGTGCCAGCAGTTTATCGTCTAGCTCCTACAATGAGCAGTTCTTC. Its translation is CASSLSSSSYNEQFF.

V usage is TRBV27 and J usage is TRBJ2-2; 8 bases line up with TRBD1. The germline gives CDR1 MNHEY, CDR2 SMNVEV (reference sequence). This CDR3 is built from 16 residues. V shed 3 bases, J shed 2 bases, and the junction held 5 bases outside the gene matches. Written as DNA, the CDR3 is TGTGCCAGCAGTTTCGCCGGACAGGGAAACACCGGGGAGCTGTTTTTT. This translates into CASSFAGQGNTGELFF.

CDR3 bases: TGTGCCAGTCAAGTAAGGGGCGGGAGTCCCTACGAGCAGTACTTC. Residues: CASQVRGGSPYEQYF. The chain links TRBV27 to TRBJ2-7; TRBD2 matches at 7 bases. The CDR3 contains 15 residues. Germline CDR1 reads MNHEY; CDR2 reads SMNVEV (reference sequence). With 9 bases clipped from V and 2 bases from J, the junction kept 13 bases outside the gene matches.

This sequence joins TRBV6-6 and TRBJ2-1, with 7 positions matching TRBD2. Germline CDR1 is MNHNY and CDR2 is SVGAGI (reference sequence). With 5 bases clipped from V and 8 bases from J, the junction kept 6 bases outside the gene matches. The CDR3 has 13 residues. CDR3 protein: CASSVLAWDEQFF. The CDR3 DNA is TGTGCCAGCAGTGTACTAGCGTGGGATGAGCAGTTCTTC.

This chain joins TRBV6-1 and TRBJ2-2, with D maybe TRBD1 (6 bases). Germline lookup yields CDR1 MNHNS and CDR2 SASEGT. CDR3 length: 15 residues. Trimming removed 0 bases at V and 5 bases at J, with 10 bases between. CDR3 sequence reads: CASSEAWGRTGELFF. CDR3 bases: TGTGCCAGCAGTGAAGCGTGGGGGCGGACCGGGGAGCTGTTTTTT.

The chain recombines TRBV6-1 with TRBJ2-7, with D possibly matching TRBD1 (5 bases). The CDR3 is made up of 15 amino acids. Germline values: CDR1 MNHNS, CDR2 SASEGT. Deletions cut 1 base from V and 3 bases from J, with 13 bases between. CDR3 residues: CASSEGGSSFYEQYF. The CDR3 bases are TGTGCCAGCAGTGAAGGGGGCTCTAGTTTCTACGAGCAGTACTTC.

The rearrangement links TRBV6-5 to TRBJ2-7, with 15 bases aligning to TRBD2. The germline V gene has CDR1 MNHEY and CDR2 SVGAGI. The CDR3 consists of 15 residues. V was clipped by 2 bases and J by 4 bases; unmatched bases: 0. CDR3 in amino acids: CASSYGTSGGYEQYF. The DNA for the CDR3 is TGTGCCAGCAGTTACGGGACTAGCGGGGGGTACGAGCAGTACTTC.

The gene calls are TRBV9 and TRBJ2-1; D might be TRBD1 (8 bases). The CDR3 is 15 amino acids. V was trimmed by 4 bases and J by 5 bases, leaving 16 bases between them. Germline assignment: CDR1 SGDLS and CDR2 YYNGEE. Here the CDR3 DNA reads TGTGCCAGCAGCCCGGGGGGACAGGTCAACAATGAGCAGTTCTTC. Protein sequence: CASSPGGQVNNEQFF.